This entry describes one T cell receptor (beta chain). The table came from immunoSEQ multiplex PCR; TCRdb's copy has only in-frame clones and leaves some out. The sample records about 98,000 clones, roughly 80% being singletons. This sample was included in a study of blood T cell repertoires in COVID-19. The CDR3 is 12 residues long. V lost 5 bases to trimming and J lost 7 bases, with 9 bases between them. Germline values: CDR1 SGHVT, CDR2 SQSDAQ. The sequence derives from a woman aged 80 or older with acute or convalescent COVID-19. Sequenced: peripheral blood. V gene TRBV7-4 combines with J gene TRBJ2-1, with D possibly matching TRBD1 (6 bases). Here the CDR3 reads CASSPDRNEQFF. As DNA, the CDR3 is TGTGCCAGCAGCCCCGACAGGAATGAGCAGTTCTTC.